Following are 21 T cell receptor beta chains from one sample sequenced in a study of graft-versus-host responses after intestinal transplantation. Method: immunoSEQ multiplex PCR; TCRdb's copy keeps in-frame clones and lacks some. The sample lists about 130,000 clones; 85% to 95% were seen once. These receptors lack a known antigen. Material: unstimulated CD4+ T cells sorted from spleen or lymph node cells, obtained before intestinal transplant. The receptors derive from a human donor who received an intestinal transplant.

The chain uses TRBV5-1 and TRBJ2-3, with 11 bases fitting TRBD2. Germline trimming cut 4 bases from V and 1 base from J; bases unmatched to any gene: 5. Looked up from germline, CDR1 is SGHRS and CDR2 is YFSETQ. This CDR3 has 16 residues. In DNA form, the CDR3 reads TGCGCCAGCAGCCCCCAGACTAGCGGGGGCACAGATACGCAGTATTTT. This sequence encodes CASSPQTSGGTDTQYF. The entire variable domain, with the rest obtained from reference TRBV5-1 and TRBJ2-3, is as follows: KAGVTQTPRYLIKTRGQQVTLSCSPISGHRSVSWYQQTPGQGLQFLFEYFSETQRNKGNFPGRFSGRQFSNSRSEMNVSTLELGDSALYLCASSPQTSGGTDTQYFGPGTRLTVL.

CDR3 nucleotide sequence: TGCGCCAGCAGCCAAGGAGTAGCGGGTCCTGGGGCCAACGTCCTGACTTTC. As protein: CASSQGVAGPGANVLTF. V usage is TRBV4-3 and J usage is TRBJ2-6; 7 bases are shared with TRBD2. In germline, CDR1 is LGHNA, CDR2 YSLEER. This CDR3 has 17 amino acids. The V and J ends lost 1 base and 2 bases, in that order; junction bases with no gene match: 5.

This chain connects TRBV28 to TRBJ1-4, with TRBD1 as a possible D gene (6 bases). From germline, CDR1 is MDHEN and CDR2 SYDVKM. CDR3 length equals 14 residues. V gave up 8 bases and J gave up 0 bases, with 10 bases separating them. The CDR3 reads CASQEGATNEKLFF. CDR3 sequence (DNA): TGTGCCAGCCAGGAGGGGGCAACTAATGAAAAACTGTTTTTT.

The V gene is TRBV7-8, the J gene TRBJ2-1; D possibly corresponds to TRBD2 (6 bases). The germline V and J ends were trimmed by 3 bases and 0 bases, with 15 bases remaining between them. Germline CDR1 and CDR2: SGHVS and FQNEAQ. The CDR3 extends over 17 amino acids. CDR3 protein: CASSLALTGDSYNEQFF. CDR3 nucleotide sequence: TGTGCCAGCAGCTTGGCTCTGACGGGAGACTCCTACAATGAGCAGTTCTTC.

The chain joins TRBV7-2 to TRBJ2-5; a weak D match, TRBD2 (6 bases). Trimming took off 6 bases at V and 1 base at J, with 15 bases between the two ends. This CDR3 is built from 15 residues. Germline CDR1 is SGHTA and CDR2 is FQGNSA. The CDR3, as DNA: TGTGCCAGCAGTTCTCAGACTAGGGGCCAAGAGACCCAGTACTTC. This encodes CASSSQTRGQETQYF. The full variable domain, with the rest looked up from reference TRBV7-2 and TRBJ2-5, is GAGVSQSPSNKVTEKGKDVELRCDPISGHTALYWYRQSLGQGLEFLIYFQGNSAPDKSGLPSDRFSAERTGGSVSTLTIQRTQQEDSAVYLCASSSQTRGQETQYFGPGTRLLVL.

This clone came up once. The chain employs TRBV30 and TRBJ2-1, with D unclear. Germline V CDR1 and CDR2: GTSNPN, SVGIG (reference sequence). V gave up 0 bases and J gave up 6 bases, with 12 bases separating them. The CDR3 runs to 14 residues. CDR3 bases: TGTGCCTGGAGTGTTCGGCGGAACTTCAATGAGCAGTTCTTC. Translated, it gives CAWSVRRNFNEQFF. Full variable domain (rest looked up from reference TRBV30 and TRBJ2-1): SQTIHQWPATLVQPVGSPLSLECTVEGTSNPNLYWYRQAAGRGLQLLFYSVGIGQISSEVPQNLSASRPQDRQFILSSKKLLLSDSGFYLCAWSVRRNFNEQFFGPGTRLTVL.

V usage is TRBV10-2 and J usage is TRBJ2-3, with 15 bases fitting TRBD2. Germline lookup yields CDR1 WSHSY and CDR2 SAAADI. This CDR3 has 18 residues. V lost 2 bases to trimming and J lost 3 bases; unmatched junction nucleotides: 6. DNA for the CDR3: TGCGCCAGCAGTGAGGGACTAGCGGGAGGGCCCTCGACAGATACGCAGTATTTT. Encoded protein: CASSEGLAGGPSTDTQYF.

This clone has a single count. The chain is built from TRBV4-2 and TRBJ2-3; 14 bases align to TRBD2. CDR1 is LGHNA and CDR2 is YNFKEQ in the germline V gene. V was clipped by 4 bases and J by 4 bases; unmatched bases: 4. The CDR3 totals 16 residues. The CDR3 sequence: CASSPGLAGGPDTQYF. The CDR3 nucleotides read TGTGCCAGCAGCCCTGGACTAGCGGGAGGTCCAGATACGCAGTATTTT.

The chain recombines TRBV19 with TRBJ1-3; D is uncertain. V was pared by 7 bases and J by 4 bases, with 5 bases between. This CDR3 has 11 residues. Germline CDR1 reads LNHDA; CDR2 reads SQIVND (reference sequence). As DNA, the CDR3 is TGTGCCAGTATCCAGGGAAACACCATATATTTT. This gives the protein CASIQGNTIYF. The entire variable domain, with the rest obtained from reference TRBV19 and TRBJ1-3, is as follows: DGGITQSPKYLFRKEGQNVTLSCEQNLNHDAMYWYRQDPGQGLRLIYYSQIVNDFQKGDIAEGYSVSREKKESFPLTVTSAQKNPTAFYLCASIQGNTIYFGEGSWLTVV.

The rearrangement links TRBV28 to TRBJ1-2; TRBD1 matches 11 bases. The CDR3 has 13 residues. The V and J ends lost 5 bases and 8 bases, in that order; junction bases with no gene match: 4. The germline V gene has CDR1 MDHEN and CDR2 SYDVKM. The CDR3 DNA is TGTGCCAGCAGTCAGGACAGGGGGCAAGGCTACACCTTC. Translation: CASSQDRGQGYTF.

V and J are TRBV9 and TRBJ2-1; D not certain. Germline lookup yields CDR1 SGDLS and CDR2 YYNGEE. Trimming took off 2 bases at V and 6 bases at J, with 0 bases between the two ends. This CDR3 is 10 amino acids long. The DNA of the CDR3 is TGTGCCAGCAGCGTCAATGAGCAGTTCTTC. Translated, it gives CASSVNEQFF.

This clone has only one observation. The chain recombines TRBV11-2 with TRBJ2-5; D could derive from TRBD1 or TRBD2 (5 bases each). The CDR3 runs 17 residues. The germline CDR1 and CDR2 sequences are SGHAT and FQNNGV. V shed 3 bases and J shed 2 bases, with 19 bases lying between them. The CDR3 region has the DNA TGTGCCAGCAGCTTGTATATGCGTGGGGGACCACAAGAGACCCAGTACTTC. As protein: CASSLYMRGGPQETQYF.

The chain links TRBV7-6 to TRBJ2-1; 7 nucleotides line up with TRBD1. Germline V gene sequence: CDR1 SGHVS, CDR2 FNYEAQ. J gave up 7 bases and V 5 bases, and 11 bases lay outside the gene matches. The CDR3 consists of 15 residues. CDR3 sequence: CASSPHRGALNEQFF. CDR3 nucleotide sequence: TGTGCCAGCAGCCCACACAGGGGAGCCTTAAATGAGCAGTTCTTC.

The J gene is TRBJ2-3, the V gene TRBV11-3, with a possible D match to TRBD2 (5 bases). The V end was cut by 1 base, the J end by 0 bases, with 5 bases between. The CDR3 loop spans 14 amino acids. The germline CDR1 and CDR2 sequences are SGHNT and YENEEA. The CDR3 DNA sequence: TGTGCCAGCAGCTTAGGCGGGAGCACAGATACGCAGTATTTT. Amino acid sequence: CASSLGGSTDTQYF.

The rearrangement uses TRBV19 and TRBJ1-5; 7 nucleotides line up with TRBD1. Germline V gene lookup returns CDR1 LNHDA and CDR2 SQIVND (reference sequence). CDR3 size: 13 residues. V shed 7 bases and J 8 bases; nucleotides not matched to a gene: 8. The DNA for the CDR3 is TGTGCCAGTAAGTGGAGGGGGCGCGAGCCCCAGCATTTT. As protein: CASKWRGREPQHF.

V and J are TRBV5-6 and TRBJ1-4, with 7 bases fitting TRBD1. Germline V lookup: CDR1 SGHDT, CDR2 YYEEEE. V lost 4 bases and J lost 0; bases outside the gene matches: 6. This CDR3 comprises 16 residues. CDR3 sequence (DNA): TGTGCCAGCAGCCTGGGAGGACAGGCAACTAATGAAAAACTGTTTTTT. Amino acids: CASSLGGQATNEKLFF.

The chain has TRBV9 and TRBJ1-2; maybe TRBD1 (5 bases). The V and J ends lost 0 bases and 7 bases respectively, with 10 bases between them. Germline-derived CDR1 and CDR2 are SGDLS and YYNGEE. This CDR3 has 13 residues. The CDR3 reads CASSVATGAGYTF. The DNA of the CDR3 is TGTGCCAGCAGCGTAGCTACCGGGGCTGGCTACACCTTC.

The chain recombines TRBV4-1 with TRBJ2-1; 8 nucleotides align to TRBD2. This CDR3 has 17 amino acids. V gave up 0 bases and J gave up 5 bases; unmatched junction bases: 9. The germline CDR1 and CDR2 sequences are MGHRA and YSYEKL. The CDR3 bases are TGCGCCAGCAGCCAAGAATTGAGCGGGAGACGAAACAATGAGCAGTTCTTC. The encoded protein is CASSQELSGRRNNEQFF.

This clone was picked up one time. The V and J genes are TRBV4-1 and TRBJ2-5, with TRBD2 matching 8 bases. Germline V CDR1 and CDR2: MGHRA, YSYEKL. The CDR3 is made up of 14 amino acids. V dropped 3 bases and J dropped 7; count of bases not matched to a gene: 7. The CDR3 DNA follows: TGCGCCAGCAGCCACGGGAGGGGTGGGGGGACCCAGTACTTC. Its translation: CASSHGRGGGTQYF.

The J gene is TRBJ1-5, the V gene TRBV27, with TRBD1 matching over 8 bases. There are 13 residues in the CDR3. The ends lost 6 bases at V and 7 bases at J; junction bases unmatched: 5. Germline-derived CDR1 and CDR2 are MNHEY and SMNVEV (reference sequence). The CDR3 loop reads CASSSGGWQPQHF. As DNA, the CDR3 is TGTGCCAGCAGCTCAGGGGGCTGGCAGCCCCAGCATTTT.

The V and J genes are TRBV25-1 and TRBJ1-6, with unresolved D. CDR1 and CDR2 (germline): MGHDK, SYGVNS. Trimming left V 3 bases short and J 1 base short, with 4 bases between. CDR3 length equals 14 residues. The CDR3 DNA sequence: TGTGCCAGCAGTGACGGATCCTATAATTCACCCCTCCACTTT. It encodes CASSDGSYNSPLHF.